This T cell receptor beta chain came from a study of T cells in Graves' hyperthyroidism and ophthalmopathy. Graves' hyperthyroidism showing no ophthalmopathy progression within 18 months was considered stable. Uncontrolled infection, other autoimmune disease, pregnancy or lactation led to exclusion. Diagnoses used clinical symptoms, serum thyroxine and TRAb, thyroid ultrasound and orbital computed tomography. Whole-study results and caveats: Researchers report that a 13 V-J model separated ophthalmopathy from stable hyperthyroidism.

The investigators amplified TCR beta CDR3 regions from RNA transcripts. HTBI primers were employed in a first-round RT-PCR of the TCR CDR3. Each CDR3 protein gets one entry after TCRdb re-called the multiplex PCR reads with MiXCR. The table shows about 840,000 distinct CDR3 sequences, with roughly 37% occurring only once. This CDR3 has 13 amino acids. CDR1 SQVTM and CDR2 ANQGSEA come from the germline V gene. V shed 6 bases and J 4 bases; nucleotides not matched to a gene: 6. This clonotype was counted many times. The antigen is not known. The sequenced sample was blood. This TCR derives from a man aged 18 to 29 with Graves' hyperthyroidism. The chain recombines TRBV29-1 with TRBJ1-1, with TRBD1 matching 9 bases. The CDR3 protein is CSVPTGGSTEAFF. The CDR3 nucleotides read TGCAGCGTCCCGACAGGGGGGAGCACTGAAGCTTTCTTT. Filled out from reference TRBV29-1 and TRBJ1-1, the complete variable domain reads SAVISQKPSRDICQRGTSLTIQCQVDSQVTMMFWYRQQPGQSLTLIATANQGSEATYESGFVIDKFPISRPNLTFSTLTVSNMSPEDSSIYLCSVPTGGSTEAFFGQGTRLTVV.